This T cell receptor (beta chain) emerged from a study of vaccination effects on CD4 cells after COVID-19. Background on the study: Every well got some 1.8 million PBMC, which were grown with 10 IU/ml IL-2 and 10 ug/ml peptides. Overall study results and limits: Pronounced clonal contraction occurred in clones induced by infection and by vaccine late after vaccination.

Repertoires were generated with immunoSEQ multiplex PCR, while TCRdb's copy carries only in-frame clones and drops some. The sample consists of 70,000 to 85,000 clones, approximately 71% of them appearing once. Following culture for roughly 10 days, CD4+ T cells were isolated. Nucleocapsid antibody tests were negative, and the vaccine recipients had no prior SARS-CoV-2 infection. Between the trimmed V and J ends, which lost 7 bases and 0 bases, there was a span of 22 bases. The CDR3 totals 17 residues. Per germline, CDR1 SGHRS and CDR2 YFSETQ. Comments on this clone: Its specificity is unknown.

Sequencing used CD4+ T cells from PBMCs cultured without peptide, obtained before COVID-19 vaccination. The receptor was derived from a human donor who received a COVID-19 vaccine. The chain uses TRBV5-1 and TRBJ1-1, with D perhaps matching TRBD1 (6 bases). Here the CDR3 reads CASRGGDRLSVNTEAFF. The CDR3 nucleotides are TGCGCCAGCCGAGGGGGTGACAGGCTGAGTGTGAACACTGAAGCTTTCTTT.